This T cell receptor beta chain was obtained from a study of T cell responses to AZD1222 COVID-19 vaccine. This clone was detected a few times. Antigen: not known. Whole-study results and caveats: Spike was spanned by vaccine-associated CD4 TCRs, which were dominant at 160-218 and 743-854. In a largely white British group with more females than males, clonal diversity was possibly underestimated.

Method: immunoSEQ multiplex PCR; TCRdb's copy keeps in-frame clones and lacks some. The table has around 150,000 clones, about 90% seen once. The V end was cut by 6 bases, the J end by 3 bases, with 17 bases between. Per the germline V gene, CDR1 is SGHTA and CDR2 is FQGNSA. The CDR3 has 16 amino acids. The receptor's source is an adult who received the AZD1222 COVID-19 vaccine. This material consisted of peripheral blood, taken 28 days after the second AZD1222 dose. V usage is TRBV7-2 and J usage is TRBJ2-2; D tentatively fits TRBD1 or TRBD2 (6 bases each). Here the CDR3 DNA reads TGTGCCAGCAGGGGTTCTCGGGGGCGAGACACCGGGGAGCTGTTTTTT. Its protein product is CASRGSRGRDTGELFF.